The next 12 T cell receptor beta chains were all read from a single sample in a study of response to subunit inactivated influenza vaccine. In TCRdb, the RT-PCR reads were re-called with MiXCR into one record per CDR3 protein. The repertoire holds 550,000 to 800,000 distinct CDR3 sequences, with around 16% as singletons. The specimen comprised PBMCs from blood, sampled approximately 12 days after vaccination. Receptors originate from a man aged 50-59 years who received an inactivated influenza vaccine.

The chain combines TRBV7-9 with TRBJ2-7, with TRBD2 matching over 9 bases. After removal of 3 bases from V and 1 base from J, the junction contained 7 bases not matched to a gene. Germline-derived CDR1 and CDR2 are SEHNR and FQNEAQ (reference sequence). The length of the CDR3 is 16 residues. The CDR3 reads CASSLPPSGDSYEQYF. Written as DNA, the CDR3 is TGTGCCAGCAGCTTGCCCCCTAGCGGGGATTCCTACGAGCAGTACTTC. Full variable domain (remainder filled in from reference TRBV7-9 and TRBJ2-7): DTGVSQNPRHKITKRGQNVTFRCDPISEHNRLYWYRQTLGQGPEFLTYFQNEAQLEKSRLLSDRFSAERPKGSFSTLEIQRTEQGDSAMYLCASSLPPSGDSYEQYFGPGTRLTVT.

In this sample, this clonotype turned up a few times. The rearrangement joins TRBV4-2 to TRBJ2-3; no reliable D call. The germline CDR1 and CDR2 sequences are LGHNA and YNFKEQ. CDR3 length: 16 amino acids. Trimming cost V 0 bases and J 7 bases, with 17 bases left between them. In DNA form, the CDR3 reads TGTGCCAGCAGCCAAGAGAGGAACTCGCTAGGTCATACGCAGTATTTT. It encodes CASSQERNSLGHTQYF.

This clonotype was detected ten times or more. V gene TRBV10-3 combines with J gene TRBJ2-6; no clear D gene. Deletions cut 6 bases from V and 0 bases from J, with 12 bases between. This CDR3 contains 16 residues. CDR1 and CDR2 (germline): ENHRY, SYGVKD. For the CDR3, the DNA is TGTGCCATCAGCCTGTCCAGTGGCTCTGGGGCCAACGTCCTGACTTTC. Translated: CAISLSSGSGANVLTF.

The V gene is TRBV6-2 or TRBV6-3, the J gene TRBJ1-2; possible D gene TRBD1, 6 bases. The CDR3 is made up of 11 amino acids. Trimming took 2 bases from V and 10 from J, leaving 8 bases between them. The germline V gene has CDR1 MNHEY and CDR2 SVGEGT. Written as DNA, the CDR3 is TGTGCCAGCAGTTACAGGGGGACCTACACCTTC. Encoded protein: CASSYRGTYTF.

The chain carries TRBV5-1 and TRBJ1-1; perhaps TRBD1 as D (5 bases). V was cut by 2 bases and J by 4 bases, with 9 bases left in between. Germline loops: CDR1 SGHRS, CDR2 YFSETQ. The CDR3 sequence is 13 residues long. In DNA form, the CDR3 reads TGCGCCAGCAGCTTACAGGTGGGCACTGAAGCTTTCTTT. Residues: CASSLQVGTEAFF.

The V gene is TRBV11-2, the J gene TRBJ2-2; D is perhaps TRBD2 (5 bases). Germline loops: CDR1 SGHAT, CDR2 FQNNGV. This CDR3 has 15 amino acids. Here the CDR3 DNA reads TGTGCGAGTAACCTCCTACTCGGGGACACCGGGGAGCTGTTTTTT. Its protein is CASNLLLGDTGELFF. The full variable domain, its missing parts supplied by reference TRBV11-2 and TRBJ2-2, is EAGVAQSPRYKIIEKRQSVAFWCNPISGHATLYWYQQILGQGPKLLIQFQNNGVVDDSQLPKDRFSAERLKGVDSTLKIQPAKLEDSAVYLCASNLLLGDTGELFFGEGSRLTVL.

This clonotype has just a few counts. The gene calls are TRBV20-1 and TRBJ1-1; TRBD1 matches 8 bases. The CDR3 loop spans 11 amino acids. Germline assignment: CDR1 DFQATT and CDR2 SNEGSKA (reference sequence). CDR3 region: CSEGGQGEAFF. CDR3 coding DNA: TGCTCTGAGGGTGGACAGGGAGAAGCTTTCTTT.

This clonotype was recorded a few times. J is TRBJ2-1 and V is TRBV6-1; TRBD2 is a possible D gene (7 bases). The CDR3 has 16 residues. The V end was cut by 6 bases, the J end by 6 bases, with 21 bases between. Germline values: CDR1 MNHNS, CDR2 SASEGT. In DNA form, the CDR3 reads TGTGCCAGCAGCCCTGAGGGGGGGATGCTTGGCAATGAGCAGTTCTTC. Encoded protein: CASSPEGGMLGNEQFF.

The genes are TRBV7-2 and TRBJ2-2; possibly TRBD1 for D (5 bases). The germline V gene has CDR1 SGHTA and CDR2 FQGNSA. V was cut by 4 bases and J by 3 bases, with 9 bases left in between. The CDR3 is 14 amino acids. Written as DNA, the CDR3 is TGTGCCAGCAGCTATTCAGGGCACACCGGGGAGCTGTTTTTT. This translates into CASSYSGHTGELFF.

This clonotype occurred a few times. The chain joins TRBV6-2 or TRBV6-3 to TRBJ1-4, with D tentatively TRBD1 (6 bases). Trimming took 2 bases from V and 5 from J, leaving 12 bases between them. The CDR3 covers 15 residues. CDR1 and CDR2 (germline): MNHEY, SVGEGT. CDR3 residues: CASSYGGQKNEKLFF. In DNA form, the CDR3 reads TGTGCCAGCAGTTACGGAGGACAGAAAAATGAAAAACTGTTTTTT.

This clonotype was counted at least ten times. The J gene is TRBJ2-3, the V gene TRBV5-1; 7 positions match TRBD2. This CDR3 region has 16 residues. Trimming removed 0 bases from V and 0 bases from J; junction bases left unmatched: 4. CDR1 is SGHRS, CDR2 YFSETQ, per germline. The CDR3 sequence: CASSLDGGSSTDTQYF. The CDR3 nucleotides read TGCGCCAGCAGCTTGGACGGCGGGAGTAGCACAGATACGCAGTATTTT. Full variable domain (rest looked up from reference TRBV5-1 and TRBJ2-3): KAGVTQTPRYLIKTRGQQVTLSCSPISGHRSVSWYQQTPGQGLQFLFEYFSETQRNKGNFPGRFSGRQFSNSRSEMNVSTLELGDSALYLCASSLDGGSSTDTQYFGPGTRLTVL.

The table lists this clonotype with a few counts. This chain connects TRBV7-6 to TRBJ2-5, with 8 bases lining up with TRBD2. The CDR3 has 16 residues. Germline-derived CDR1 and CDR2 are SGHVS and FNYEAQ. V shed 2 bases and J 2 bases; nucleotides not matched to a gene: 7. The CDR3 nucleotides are TGTGCCAGCAGCTTAAATCAGGGACTAGAGCAAGAGACCCAGTACTTC. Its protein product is CASSLNQGLEQETQYF.